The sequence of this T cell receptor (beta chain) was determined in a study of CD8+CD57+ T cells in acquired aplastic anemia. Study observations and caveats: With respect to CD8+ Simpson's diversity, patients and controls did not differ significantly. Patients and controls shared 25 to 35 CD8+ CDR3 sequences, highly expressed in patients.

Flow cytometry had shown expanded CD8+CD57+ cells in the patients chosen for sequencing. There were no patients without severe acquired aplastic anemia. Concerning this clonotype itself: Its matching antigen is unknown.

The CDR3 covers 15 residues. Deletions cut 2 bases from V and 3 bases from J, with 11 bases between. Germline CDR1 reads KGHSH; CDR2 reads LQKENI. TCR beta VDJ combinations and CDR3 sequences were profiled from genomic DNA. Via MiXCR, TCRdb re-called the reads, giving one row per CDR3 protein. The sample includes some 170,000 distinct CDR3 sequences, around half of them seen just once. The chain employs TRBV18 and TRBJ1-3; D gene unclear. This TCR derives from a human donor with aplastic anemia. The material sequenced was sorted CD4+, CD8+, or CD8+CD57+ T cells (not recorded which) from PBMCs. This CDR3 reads CASSPSTSFGNTIYF. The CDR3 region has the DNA TGTGCCAGCTCACCATCTACTAGTTTTGGAAACACCATATATTTT. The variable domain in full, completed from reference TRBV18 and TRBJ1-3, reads NAGVMQNPRHLVRRRGQEARLRCSPMKGHSHVYWYRQLPEEGLKFMVYLQKENIIDESGMPKERFSAEFPKEGPSILRIQQVVRGDSAAYFCASSPSTSFGNTIYFGEGSWLTVV.